A selection of T cell receptor beta chains follows, all from one sample in a study of early T cells in non-severe SARS-CoV-2 infection. TCRdb recomputed calls from the 5' RACE reads with MiXCR, one row per CDR3 protein. The table records about 56,000 distinct CDR3 sequences, roughly an eighth of them present only once. The sequencing sample was made of whole blood. Receptor source: an adult who was a healthcare worker with PCR-confirmed SARS-CoV-2 infection or an uninfected control (not recorded which). The CDR3 runs from the conserved cysteine through the conserved F or W. D genes are given only for firm matches. Clone size is shown for a subset of rows, as once, few, many or a class of expanded clone.

V,size,D,J,CDR3,DNA
TRBV28,NA,NA,TRBJ1-6,CASSFRQTYSPLHF,TGTGCCAGCAGTTTCCGACAGACGTATTCACCCCTCCACTTT
TRBV12-3/TRBV12-4,many,NA,TRBJ2-7,CASSEEKSSYEQYF,TGTGCCAGCAGCGAAGAGAAGAGCTCCTACGAGCAGTACTTC
TRBV28,medium-sized,NA,TRBJ2-1,CASSTLLGRSSYNEQFF,TGTGCCAGCAGTACACTCCTAGGCCGTAGCTCCTACAATGAGCAGTTCTTC
TRBV15,many,NA,TRBJ2-5,CATSRQETQYF,TGTGCCACCAGCAGGCAAGAGACCCAGTACTTC
TRBV6-1,NA,NA,TRBJ2-2,CASSEPRELFF,TGTGCCAGCAGTGAACCCAGGGAGCTGTTTTTT
TRBV3-1,many,NA,TRBJ2-1,CASSQGAWGTSSYNEQFF,TGTGCCAGCAGCCAAGGTGCGTGGGGCACAAGCTCCTACAATGAGCAGTTCTTC
TRBV27,few,NA,TRBJ1-4,CASHATNEKLFF,TGTGCCAGCCATGCAACTAATGAAAAACTGTTTTTT
TRBV3-1,few,TRBD2,TRBJ2-7,CASSQARTSGVGEQYF,TGTGCCAGCAGCCAAGCGAGGACTAGCGGGGTTGGAGAGCAGTACTTC
TRBV28,many,NA,TRBJ2-5,CASSTLTGRPSRETQYF,TGTGCCAGCAGTACCTTGACAGGGAGGCCCTCAAGAGAGACCCAGTACTTC
TRBV29-1,NA,TRBD1,TRBJ1-1,CSVRHDRVTEAFF,TGCAGCGTGCGGCACGACAGGGTCACTGAAGCTTTCTTT
TRBV28,many,NA,TRBJ2-3,CASSLGTHGKGSAQYF,TGTGCCAGCAGTTTGGGGACACACGGGAAAGGGAGTGCGCAGTATTTT
TRBV12-5,few,TRBD1,TRBJ2-3,CASGRTGRTDTQYF,TGTGCTAGTGGACGGACAGGCCGCACAGATACGCAGTATTTT
TRBV3-1,many,NA,TRBJ1-1,CASSQEGRINTEAFF,TGTGCCAGCAGCCAAGAAGGTCGGATTAACACTGAAGCTTTCTTT
TRBV6-2/TRBV6-3,NA,TRBD1,TRBJ1-2,CATRFGQASNYGYTF,TGTGCCACCCGATTCGGACAGGCGAGTAACTATGGCTACACCTTC
TRBV11-2,many,NA,TRBJ2-5,CASSLEGRGETQYF,TGTGCCAGCAGCTTAGAGGGCAGAGGAGAGACCCAGTACTTC
TRBV20-1,many,NA,TRBJ2-1,CSPRSRTNNEQFF,TGCAGTCCACGCTCGCGGACGAACAATGAGCAGTTCTTC
TRBV3-1,few,TRBD1,TRBJ1-1,CASRQGQGSTEAFF,TGTGCCAGCAGACAGGGACAGGGGAGTACTGAAGCTTTCTTT
TRBV19,NA,NA,TRBJ1-5,CASSMEGRVRNQPQHF,TGTGCCAGTAGTATGGAGGGGAGGGTACGAAATCAGCCCCAGCATTTT
TRBV7-9,few,NA,TRBJ1-1,CASSSSDRNTEAFF,TGTGCCAGCAGCTCTTCGGACCGGAACACTGAAGCTTTCTTT
TRBV9,many,TRBD2,TRBJ2-7,CASSVEAGVGSYEQYF,TGTGCCAGCAGCGTAGAAGCGGGAGTCGGCTCCTACGAGCAGTACTTC
TRBV11-3,many,NA,TRBJ2-7,CASSPRGVLLLYEQYF,TGTGCCAGCAGCCCCCGGGGAGTCTTACTACTTTACGAGCAGTACTTC
TRBV4-2,many,TRBD1,TRBJ1-3,CASSQEIVGRGRLSSGNTIYF,TGTGCCAGCAGCCAAGAAATAGTCGGCAGGGGGAGACTCAGCTCTGGAAACACCATATATTTT
TRBV20-1,many,NA,TRBJ1-1,CSAVSRDTEAFF,TGCAGTGCGGTGTCCCGGGACACTGAAGCTTTCTTT
TRBV9,few,TRBD1,TRBJ2-3,CASSVSTGVFVDTQYF,TGTGCCAGCAGCGTATCGACAGGGGTTTTTGTGGATACGCAGTATTTT
TRBV27,many,NA,TRBJ2-3,CASSLGASAAWADTQYF,TGTGCCAGCAGTTTGGGGGCGAGCGCAGCATGGGCAGATACGCAGTATTTT
TRBV12-5,NA,TRBD1,TRBJ2-5,CASGPGTVGETQYF,TGTGCTAGTGGCCCAGGGACAGTCGGAGAGACCCAGTACTTC
TRBV11-1,few,NA,TRBJ2-2,CASRRDTGELFF,TGTGCCAGCAGGCGGGACACCGGGGAGCTGTTTTTT
TRBV19,NA,TRBD1,TRBJ2-4,CASSYGTAKGIQYF,TGTGCCAGTAGTTATGGGACAGCAAAGGGCATTCAGTACTTC
TRBV28,many,TRBD1,TRBJ2-4,CATLTGTVKNIQYF,TGTGCCACACTGACCGGGACAGTGAAAAACATTCAGTACTTC
TRBV9,NA,NA,TRBJ1-1,CASSVEGQMDTEAFF,TGTGCCAGCAGCGTAGAGGGGCAGATGGACACTGAAGCTTTCTTT
TRBV30,many,NA,TRBJ1-1,CAWSVEVGVWGTEAFF,TGTGCCTGGAGTGTGGAGGTGGGGGTTTGGGGGACTGAAGCTTTCTTT
TRBV7-3,many,NA,TRBJ2-1,CASSRGLAGSDEQFF,TGTGCCAGCAGCCGTGGGCTGGCGGGGTCGGATGAGCAGTTCTTC
TRBV7-6,many,NA,TRBJ2-1,CASSRTTSEQFF,TGTGCCAGCAGCAGGACAACAAGTGAGCAGTTCTTC
TRBV28,many,NA,TRBJ2-7,CASRSAYEQYF,TGTGCCAGCAGGAGTGCCTACGAGCAGTACTTC
TRBV4-1,NA,TRBD1,TRBJ1-1,CASSQDLRGKTGPEAFF,TGCGCCAGCAGCCAAGATTTGCGGGGAAAGACAGGGCCTGAAGCTTTCTTT
TRBV5-1,many,NA,TRBJ2-7,CASSSGQGGSYEQYF,TGCGCCAGCAGCTCGGGCCAGGGGGGTTCCTACGAGCAGTACTTC
TRBV6-5,many,NA,TRBJ2-5,CASSYGHGVETQYF,TGTGCCAGCAGTTACGGGCACGGGGTCGAGACCCAGTACTTC
TRBV7-6,few,NA,TRBJ1-3,CASSCVRADCGNTIYF,TGTGCCAGCAGCTGCGTGAGGGCGGATTGTGGAAACACCATATATTTT
TRBV11-2,NA,TRBD1,TRBJ2-6,CASSSQGRSGANVLTF,TGTGCCAGCAGCTCACAGGGGCGGTCTGGGGCCAACGTCCTGACTTTC
TRBV5-4,NA,NA,TRBJ1-1,CASGTTGEALF,TGTGCCAGCGGAACTACAGGAGAAGCTCTCTTT
TRBV6-2/TRBV6-3,many,NA,TRBJ2-2,CASKRATNTGELFF,TGTGCCAGCAAACGGGCTACAAACACCGGGGAGCTGTTTTTT
TRBV11-3,NA,TRBD1,TRBJ2-1,CASSAPGQGHEQFF,TGTGCCAGCAGCGCGCCGGGACAGGGCCATGAGCAGTTCTTC
TRBV11-2,NA,NA,TRBJ2-6,CASSLAQTGANVLTF,TGTGCCAGCAGCTTAGCACAGACCGGGGCCAACGTCCTGACTTTC